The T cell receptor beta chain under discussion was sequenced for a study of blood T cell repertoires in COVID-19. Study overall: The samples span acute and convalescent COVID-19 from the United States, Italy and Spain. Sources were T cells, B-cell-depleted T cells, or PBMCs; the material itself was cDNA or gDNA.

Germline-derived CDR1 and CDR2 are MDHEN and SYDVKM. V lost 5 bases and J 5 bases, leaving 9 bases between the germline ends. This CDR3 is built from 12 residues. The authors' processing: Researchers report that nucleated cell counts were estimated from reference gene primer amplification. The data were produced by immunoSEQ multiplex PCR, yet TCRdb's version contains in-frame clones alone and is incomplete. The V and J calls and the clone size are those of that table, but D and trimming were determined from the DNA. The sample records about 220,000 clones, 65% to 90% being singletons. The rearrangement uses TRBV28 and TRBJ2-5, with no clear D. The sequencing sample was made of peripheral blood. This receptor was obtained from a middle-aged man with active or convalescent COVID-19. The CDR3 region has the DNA TGTGCCAGCAGTCAGACTGGGGAGACCCAGTACTTC. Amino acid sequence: CASSQTGETQYF.